Following are 12 T cell receptor beta chains from one sample sequenced in a study of OX40 agonist ivuxolimab in advanced cancers. The method behind the library was the immunoSEQ multiplex PCR assay. TCRdb carries this immuneACCESS record with in-frame sequences only. Its versions omit some clonotypes, under half of them owing to an unresolved V gene in the studies checked, with the rest unexplained. The sample profile shows about 85,000 clones; around 80% of them were found once. Of the sample, around 6.6% is held by the ten largest clones. The specimen comprised CD4+ or CD8+ T cells sorted from blood, sampled in a trial of the OX40 agonist ivuxolimab. These receptors all come from an adult with an advanced solid tumor such as melanoma, head and neck, liver or kidney cancer.

The chain joins TRBV13 to TRBJ2-7; 10 nucleotides agree with TRBD1. The germline CDR1 and CDR2 sequences are PRHDT and FYEKMQ (reference sequence). The CDR3 sequence is 16 residues long. J gave up 1 base and V 7 bases, and 10 bases lay outside the gene matches. The CDR3 is CASNKFPGQGSYEQYF. As DNA, the CDR3 is TGTGCCAGCAACAAATTCCCGGGACAGGGGTCCTACGAGCAGTACTTC. The full variable domain, rest sourced from reference TRBV13 and TRBJ2-7, is AAGVIQSPRHLIKEKRETATLKCYPIPRHDTVYWYQQGPGQDPQFLISFYEKMQSDKGSIPDRFSAQQFSDYHSELNMSSLELGDSALYFCASNKFPGQGSYEQYFGPGTRLTVT.

This clone was seen more than once but under ten times. The CDR3 protein is CASSRGQGPPGEQYF. The CDR3 DNA reads as TGTGCCAGCAGCAGAGGACAGGGCCCCCCTGGGGAGCAGTACTTC. The gene calls are TRBV21-1 and TRBJ2-7; no check of the table's D call, TRBD1, against the DNA was made. TRBV21-1 is recorded as a pseudogene. The CDR3 runs to 15 residues.

This chain uses TRBV29-1 with TRBJ1-4, with D possibly TRBD1 on 6 matching bases. Germline V CDR1 and CDR2: SQVTM, ANQGSEA. This CDR3 spans 13 amino acids. Trimming removed 6 bases at V and 7 bases at J, with 15 bases between. CDR3 DNA: TGCAGCGTAGGGGGGGCGGCGGGTGAAAAACTGTTTTTT. Residues: CSVGGAAGEKLFF.

The V and J genes are TRBV28 and TRBJ1-1; 9 bases line up with TRBD1. The CDR3 contains 20 residues. Per germline, CDR1 MDHEN and CDR2 SYDVKM. The V segment lost 3 bases and the J segment 0 bases; nucleotides outside the gene matches: 17. The CDR3 region is CASSFMILGQGKGMNTEAFF. In nucleotides, the CDR3 is TGTGCCAGCAGTTTTATGATTTTGGGACAGGGAAAGGGCATGAACACTGAAGCTTTCTTT.

The J gene is TRBJ2-2, the V gene TRBV11-3; no clear D. This CDR3 comprises 12 residues. Germline assignment: CDR1 SGHNT and CDR2 YENEEA. Trimming pared 5 bases from V and 2 bases from J, leaving 3 bases between. The CDR3 nucleotides are TGTGCCAGCAGCGCCAACACCGGGGAGCTGTTTTTT. Translated: CASSANTGELFF. The full variable domain, rest sourced from reference TRBV11-3 and TRBJ2-2, is EAGVVQSPRYKIIEKKQPVAFWCNPISGHNTLYWYLQNLGQGPELLIRYENEEAVDDSQLPKDRFSAERLKGVDSTLKIQPAELGDSAVYLCASSANTGELFFGEGSRLTVL.

V gene TRBV27 combines with J gene TRBJ2-7; TRBD1 matches 8 bases. V lost 1 base, J lost 7 bases, and 21 bases stayed unmatched. Germline V gene data show CDR1 as MNHEY and CDR2 as SMNVEV (reference sequence). The CDR3 totals 19 residues. The CDR3 loop reads CASSLYKFEAGGSLWEQYF. The CDR3 nucleotides read TGTGCCAGCAGTTTATATAAGTTTGAGGCAGGGGGCAGTTTATGGGAGCAGTACTTC.

This chain joins TRBV7-9 and TRBJ1-5; D is possibly TRBD1 (6 bases). Between the trimmed V and J ends, which lost 1 base and 3 bases, there was a span of 13 bases. Germline CDR1 is SEHNR and CDR2 is FQNEAQ (reference sequence). CDR3 length: 16 residues. The CDR3 sequence: CASSLGRQEINQPQHF. The CDR3 coding sequence is TGTGCCAGCAGCTTAGGCAGACAGGAAATCAATCAGCCCCAGCATTTT. Variable domain in full (rest from reference TRBV7-9 and TRBJ1-5): DTGVSQNPRHKITKRGQNVTFRCDPISEHNRLYWYRQTLGQGPEFLTYFQNEAQLEKSRLLSDRFSAERPKGSFSTLEIQRTEQGDSAMYLCASSLGRQEINQPQHFGDGTRLSIL.

The chain links TRBV27 to TRBJ2-7, with TRBD1 as a possible D gene (5 bases). V was pared by 5 bases and J by 7 bases, with 12 bases between. Germline CDR1 and CDR2: MNHEY and SMNVEV (reference sequence). This CDR3 has 12 amino acids. CDR3 in DNA: TGTGCCAGCAGTCGTAAGGGGCGGGAGCAGTACTTC. Its protein product is CASSRKGREQYF.

The CDR3 coding sequence is TGTGCCAGCAGTTTAGGGACCGGAGGGGACATTCAGTACTTC. Protein product: CASSLGTGGDIQYF. J is TRBJ2-4 and V is TRBV27, with D possibly matching TRBD2 (6 bases). V lost 2 bases to trimming and J lost 8 bases, with 13 bases between them. Germline CDR1 and CDR2: MNHEY and SMNVEV (reference sequence). The CDR3 contains 14 residues.

The rearrangement joins TRBV28 to TRBJ2-2; 9 bases map to TRBD2. In germline, CDR1 is MDHEN, CDR2 SYDVKM. This CDR3 comprises 19 residues. Germline trimming cut 4 bases from V and 6 bases from J; bases unmatched to any gene: 18. As DNA, the CDR3 is TGTGCCAGCAGTTCATTTGGGGGACTAGCTTCGAGAACACCCGGGGAGCTGTTTTTT. Protein sequence: CASSSFGGLASRTPGELFF.

V gene TRBV6-6 combines with J gene TRBJ2-7, with TRBD2 matching over 13 bases. CDR3 length: 15 residues. With 4 bases clipped from V and 5 bases from J, the junction kept 5 bases outside the gene matches. Germline-derived CDR1 and CDR2 are MNHNY and SVGAGI (reference sequence). In DNA, the CDR3 is TGTGCCAGCAGTTTCCAGACTAGCGGGAGGCACGAGCAGTACTTC. As protein: CASSFQTSGRHEQYF.

The sample holds a few counts of this clone. The chain's CDR3 is CASSDSPGGIGQPQHF. CDR3 sequence (DNA): TGTGCCAGCAGTGACTCGCCAGGGGGCATTGGTCAGCCCCAGCATTTT. V is TRBV6-4 and J is TRBJ1-5; 8 nucleotides agree with TRBD1. The CDR3 totals 16 residues. The V gene's germline CDR1 is MRHNA and CDR2 SNTAGT. The V and J ends lost 0 bases and 6 bases, in that order; junction bases with no gene match: 7.